This T cell receptor beta chain was identified in a study of neurological immune-mediated disorders. General observations from the study: Patients with HTLV-1-associated myelopathy showed the most TCR clonal expansion. Those with multiple sclerosis showed the least, falling below healthy controls. Expanded clones shared no identical CDR3 amino acid sequences across subjects, which suggested private TCR-beta repertoires in all groups.

The V end was cut by 5 bases, the J end by 3 bases, with 11 bases between. The CDR3 contains 14 residues. CDR1 SEHNR and CDR2 FQNEAQ come from the germline V gene (reference sequence). 5'RACE generated cDNA with 10-nucleotide random UMIs. MiXCR, applied by TCRdb to the 5' RACE reads, yields one record per CDR3 protein. The table shows tens of thousands of distinct CDR3 sequences, with about a tenth occurring only once. The table lists this clonotype with many counts. Its target is unknown. Preparation of the unsorted libraries drew on 2 million PBMCs stored at -80 C. The material sequenced was PBMCs. This rearrangement joins TRBV7-9 to TRBJ1-5; D ambiguous. This TCR derives from a woman in her twenties or thirties with HTLV-1-associated myelopathy (HAM/TSP). The CDR3 region is CASSPSADNQPQHF. DNA for the CDR3: TGTGCCAGCAGCCCATCGGCTGACAATCAGCCCCAGCATTTT. Complete variable domain (other parts from reference TRBV7-9 and TRBJ1-5): DTGVSQNPRHKITKRGQNVTFRCDPISEHNRLYWYRQTLGQGPEFLTYFQNEAQLEKSRLLSDRFSAERPKGSFSTLEIQRTEQGDSAMYLCASSPSADNQPQHFGDGTRLSIL.